Presented here are 15 T cell receptor beta chains from one specimen sequenced in a study of cytomegalovirus exposure and HLA in healthy donors (dated by TCRdb to the late 2010s). Library method: the immunoSEQ multiplex PCR assay. For the multiplex PCR, a mixture combining 60 forward primers for TCR Vbeta segments and 13 reverse primers for TCR Jbeta segments was used. The source is immuneACCESS, and TCRdb retained only in-frame sequences with V and J called. Part of the clones is not carried over; for the studies checked, unresolved V genes explain less than half of this, and the remainder is unexplained. Counted in this sample were under 200,000 clones; 65% to 90% of them appeared once. The ten largest account for around a tenth of the sample. The material sequenced was PBMCs. These receptors were collected from a man in his fifties in good health and CMV-seropositive.

This clone came up a few times. This chain connects TRBV19 to TRBJ1-1; TRBD1 matches at 8 bases. Germline lookup yields CDR1 LNHDA and CDR2 SQIVND (reference sequence). V trimming: 3 bases; J trimming: 4 bases; junction bases outside the gene matches: 7. The CDR3 sequence is 15 residues long. CDR3 DNA: TGTGCCAGTAGTATTAGCGGACAGGGAGGCACTGAAGCTTTCTTT. Its translation: CASSISGQGGTEAFF.

The chain links TRBV6-1 to TRBJ2-3; D is uncertain. Germline loops: CDR1 MNHNS, CDR2 SASEGT. The germline V and J ends were trimmed by 4 bases and 5 bases, with 7 bases remaining between them. There are 12 residues in the CDR3. The CDR3 DNA reads TGTGCCAGCAGTGGCTACGGAGATACGCAGTATTTT. Translation: CASSGYGDTQYF.

This rearrangement joins TRBV29-1 to TRBJ2-2; TRBD1 might be the D (5 bases). Trimming took 5 bases from V and 3 from J, leaving 7 bases between them. This CDR3 is 12 amino acids long. Germline V gives CDR1 SQVTM, CDR2 ANQGSEA. Here the CDR3 DNA reads TGCAGCGTTCCGACAGACACCGGGGAGCTGTTTTTT. It codes for CSVPTDTGELFF.

This clone occurred a few times. This chain connects TRBV5-1 to TRBJ2-7; tentative D call: TRBD2 (5 bases). This CDR3 has 13 amino acids. The ends were cut back, 0 bases at V and 6 bases at J, with 10 bases in the middle. Germline CDR1 is SGHRS and CDR2 is YFSETQ. CDR3 bases: TGCGCCAGCAGCTTGGGCACTAGAGGCGAGCAGTACTTC. Residues: CASSLGTRGEQYF.

This clone was detected only a few times. The chain couples TRBV6-5 to TRBJ1-2; D possibly corresponds to TRBD1 (5 bases). CDR1 is MNHEY and CDR2 is SVGAGI in the germline V gene. V was trimmed by 4 bases and J by 2 bases, leaving 8 bases between them. This CDR3 has 13 residues. The CDR3 spells CASSSGGNYGYTF. The CDR3 DNA is TGTGCCAGCAGTTCGGGGGGGAACTATGGCTACACCTTC.

CDR3 coding DNA: TGTGCCTGGACCACGGAGTATGGCTACACCTTC. Translating gives CAWTTEYGYTF. The gene calls are TRBV30 and TRBJ1-2, with D uncertain. The CDR3 covers 11 residues. CDR1 is GTSNPN, CDR2 SVGIG, per germline (reference sequence). V gave up 4 bases and J gave up 5 bases, with 8 bases separating them.

This chain joins TRBV7-3 and TRBJ2-3, with a possible D match to TRBD2 (5 bases). Germline V gene sequence: CDR1 SGHTA, CDR2 FQGTGA. V gave up 8 bases and J gave up 0 bases, with 15 bases separating them. The CDR3 extends over 15 amino acids. CDR3 nucleotides: TGTGCCAGCTCCGAGGGTGGGCGAAGCACAGATACGCAGTATTTT. This sequence encodes CASSEGGRSTDTQYF. Supplemented by reference TRBV7-3 and TRBJ2-3, the full variable domain reads GAGVSQTPSNKVTEKGKYVELRCDPISGHTALYWYRQSLGQGPEFLIYFQGTGAADDSGLPNDRFFAVRPEGSVSTLKIQRTERGDSAVYLCASSEGGRSTDTQYFGPGTRLTVL.

The V and J genes are TRBV5-5 and TRBJ2-7, with D possibly matching TRBD1 (5 bases). CDR1 is SGHKS, CDR2 YYEKEE, per germline (reference sequence). The CDR3 sequence is 13 residues long. Trimming cost V 5 bases and J 2 bases, with 11 bases left between them. The DNA of the CDR3 is TGTGCCAGCAGACCTGACAGAACCTACGAGCAGTACTTC. This codes for CASRPDRTYEQYF.

This chain joins TRBV30 and TRBJ1-1, with D possibly being TRBD1 (5 bases). V was shortened by 2 bases and J by 1 base, with 8 bases between the two germline ends. CDR3 length: 13 amino acids. CDR1 is GTSNPN and CDR2 is SVGIG in the germline V gene (reference sequence). The CDR3 reads CAWSWGGNTEAFF. The DNA of the CDR3 is TGTGCCTGGAGTTGGGGGGGGAACACTGAAGCTTTCTTT.

V gene TRBV7-9 combines with J gene TRBJ1-1, with D maybe TRBD1 (5 bases). The germline V gene encodes CDR1 SEHNR and CDR2 FQNEAQ (reference sequence). Trimming shortened V by 5 bases and J by 8 bases, and 12 bases separated the two germline ends. CDR3 length equals 12 residues. The CDR3 sequence is CASSVLAGEAFF. Written as DNA, the CDR3 is TGTGCCAGCAGCGTACTGGCAGGGGAAGCTTTCTTT.

The rearrangement joins TRBV4-1 to TRBJ2-7, with TRBD2 identical over 9 bases. The germline V gene encodes CDR1 MGHRA and CDR2 YSYEKL. V shed 0 bases and J 2 bases; nucleotides not matched to a gene: 8. CDR3 length: 17 amino acids. CDR3 residues: CASSQDSQTSGPYEQYF. CDR3 sequence (DNA): TGCGCCAGCAGCCAAGACTCCCAGACTAGCGGTCCCTACGAGCAGTACTTC.

This chain joins TRBV7-9 and TRBJ2-3; a possible D gene is TRBD2 (6 bases). Trimming shortened V by 4 bases and J by 2 bases, and 13 bases separated the two germline ends. Germline loops: CDR1 SEHNR, CDR2 FQNEAQ (reference sequence). This CDR3 is built from 15 residues. The CDR3 spells CASSSRGGATDTQYF. The CDR3 bases are TGTGCCAGCAGCTCACGGGGAGGAGCCACAGATACGCAGTATTTT.

V and J are TRBV28 and TRBJ2-2, with 8 bases lining up with TRBD2. Germline V CDR1 and CDR2: MDHEN, SYDVKM. This CDR3 region has 16 residues. The J segment lost 3 bases and the V segment lost 6 bases, leaving 9 bases of the junction unmatched. CDR3 DNA sequence: TGTGCCAGCAGCCCAGGTTCCGGGGGGGACACCGGGGAGCTGTTTTTT. Its translation is CASSPGSGGDTGELFF.

The chain couples TRBV5-1 to TRBJ2-1, with TRBD2 identical over 14 bases. V dropped 4 bases and J dropped 0; count of bases not matched to a gene: 3. CDR1 is SGHRS and CDR2 is YFSETQ in the germline V gene. The CDR3 consists of 17 residues. CDR3 in DNA: TGCGCCAGCAGCCCCGGGACTAGCGGGAGCTCCTACAATGAGCAGTTCTTC. This encodes CASSPGTSGSSYNEQFF.

The chain links TRBV7-8 to TRBJ2-7, with 8 bases matching TRBD1. V was pared by 5 bases and J by 6 bases, with 15 bases of the junction left unmatched. CDR1 and CDR2 from the germline V gene are SGHVS and FQNEAQ. This CDR3 is 16 amino acids long. The CDR3 nucleotides are TGTGCCAGCAGCCCTGGACAGGGCATTTGGTCGGTCGAGCAGTACTTC. This codes for CASSPGQGIWSVEQYF.